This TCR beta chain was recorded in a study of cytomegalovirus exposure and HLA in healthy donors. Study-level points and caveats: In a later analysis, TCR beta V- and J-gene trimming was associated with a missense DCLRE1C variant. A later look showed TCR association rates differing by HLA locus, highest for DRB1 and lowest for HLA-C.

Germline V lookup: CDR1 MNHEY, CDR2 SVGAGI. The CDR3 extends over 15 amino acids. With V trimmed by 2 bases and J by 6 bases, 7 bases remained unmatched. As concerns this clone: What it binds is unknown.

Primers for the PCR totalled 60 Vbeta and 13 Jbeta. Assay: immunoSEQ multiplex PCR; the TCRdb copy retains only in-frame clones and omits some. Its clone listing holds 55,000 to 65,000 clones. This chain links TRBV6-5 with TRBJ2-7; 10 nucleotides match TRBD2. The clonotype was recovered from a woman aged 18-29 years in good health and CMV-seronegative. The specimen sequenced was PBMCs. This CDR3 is CASSYGAGGLGEQYF. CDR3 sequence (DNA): TGTGCCAGCAGTTACGGAGCGGGGGGGCTCGGCGAGCAGTACTTC.